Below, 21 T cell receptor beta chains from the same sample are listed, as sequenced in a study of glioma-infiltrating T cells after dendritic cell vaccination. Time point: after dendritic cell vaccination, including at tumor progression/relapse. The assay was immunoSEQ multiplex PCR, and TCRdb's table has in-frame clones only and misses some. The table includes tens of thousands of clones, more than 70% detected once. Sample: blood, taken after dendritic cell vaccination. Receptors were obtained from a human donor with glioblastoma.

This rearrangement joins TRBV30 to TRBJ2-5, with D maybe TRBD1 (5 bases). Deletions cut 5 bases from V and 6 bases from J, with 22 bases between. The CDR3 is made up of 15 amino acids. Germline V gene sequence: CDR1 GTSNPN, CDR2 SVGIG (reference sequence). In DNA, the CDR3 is TGTGCCTGGGAACGCTGGGGCGGAACAGAACAGACCCAGTACTTC. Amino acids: CAWERWGGTEQTQYF.

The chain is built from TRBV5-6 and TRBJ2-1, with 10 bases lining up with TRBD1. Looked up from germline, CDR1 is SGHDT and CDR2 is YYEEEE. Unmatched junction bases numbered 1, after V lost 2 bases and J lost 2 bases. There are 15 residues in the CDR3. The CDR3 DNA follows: TGTGCCAGCAGCTTAGGACAGGGGGCCTACAATGAGCAGTTCTTC. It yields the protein CASSLGQGAYNEQFF.

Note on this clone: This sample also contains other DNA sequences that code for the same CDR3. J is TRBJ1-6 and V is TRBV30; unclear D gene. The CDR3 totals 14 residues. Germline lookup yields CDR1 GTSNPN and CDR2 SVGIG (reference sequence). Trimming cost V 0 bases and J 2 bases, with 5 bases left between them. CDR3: CAWSVDTYNSPLHF. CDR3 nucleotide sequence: TGTGCCTGGAGTGTAGACACCTATAATTCACCCCTCCACTTT.

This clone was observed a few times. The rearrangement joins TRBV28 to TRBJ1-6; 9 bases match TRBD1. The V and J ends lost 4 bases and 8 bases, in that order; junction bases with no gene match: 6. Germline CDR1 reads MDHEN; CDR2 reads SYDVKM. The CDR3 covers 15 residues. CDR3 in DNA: TGTGCCAGCAGTTCCACCGGGACAGGGTATTCACCCCTCCACTTT. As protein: CASSSTGTGYSPLHF.

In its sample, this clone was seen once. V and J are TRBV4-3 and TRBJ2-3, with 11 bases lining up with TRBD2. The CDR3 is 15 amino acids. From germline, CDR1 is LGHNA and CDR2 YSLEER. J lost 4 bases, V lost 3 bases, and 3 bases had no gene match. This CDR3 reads CASSHLAGGSDTQYF. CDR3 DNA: TGCGCCAGCAGCCATCTAGCGGGGGGCTCAGATACGCAGTATTTT.

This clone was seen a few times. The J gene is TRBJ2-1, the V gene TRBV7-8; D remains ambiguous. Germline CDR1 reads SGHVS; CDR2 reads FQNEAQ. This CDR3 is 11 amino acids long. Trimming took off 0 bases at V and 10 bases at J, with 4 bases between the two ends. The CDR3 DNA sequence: TGTGCCAGCAGCTTAGCTGGCGAGCAGTTCTTC. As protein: CASSLAGEQFF.

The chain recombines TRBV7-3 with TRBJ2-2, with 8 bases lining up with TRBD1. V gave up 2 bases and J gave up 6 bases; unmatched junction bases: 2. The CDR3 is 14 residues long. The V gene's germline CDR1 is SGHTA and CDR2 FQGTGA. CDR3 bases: TGTGCCAGCAGCTTAGCAGGGGGCTCCGGGGAGCTGTTTTTT. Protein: CASSLAGGSGELFF. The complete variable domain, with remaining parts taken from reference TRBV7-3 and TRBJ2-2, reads GAGVSQTPSNKVTEKGKYVELRCDPISGHTALYWYRQSLGQGPEFLIYFQGTGAADDSGLPNDRFFAVRPEGSVSTLKIQRTERGDSAVYLCASSLAGGSGELFFGEGSRLTVL.

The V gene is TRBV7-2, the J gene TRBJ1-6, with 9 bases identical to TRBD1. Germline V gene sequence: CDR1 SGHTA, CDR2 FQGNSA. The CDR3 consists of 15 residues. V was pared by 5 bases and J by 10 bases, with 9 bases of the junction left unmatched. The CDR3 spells CASSTPTGGQSPLHF. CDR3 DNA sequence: TGTGCCAGCAGCACCCCTACAGGGGGCCAATCACCCCTCCACTTT.

As DNA, the CDR3 is TGTGCCACCCGGAGCACTGAAGCTTTCTTT. Translating gives CATRSTEAFF. J is TRBJ1-1 and V is TRBV6-6, with no clear D. V was shortened by 10 bases and J by 4 bases, with 7 bases between the two germline ends. The CDR3 contains 10 residues. Germline V CDR1 and CDR2: MNHNY, SVGAGI (reference sequence).

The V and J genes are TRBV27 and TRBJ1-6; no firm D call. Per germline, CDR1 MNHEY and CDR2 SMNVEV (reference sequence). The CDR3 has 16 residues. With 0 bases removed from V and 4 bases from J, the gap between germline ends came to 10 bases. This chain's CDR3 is CASSLSSGSYNSPLHF. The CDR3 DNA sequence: TGTGCCAGCAGTTTATCTAGCGGAAGTTATAATTCACCCCTCCACTTT.

CDR3 coding DNA: TGCGCCAGCCCCTGGGGGGATCGGAACGAGCAGTACTTC. It codes for CASPWGDRNEQYF. The genes are TRBV5-1 and TRBJ2-7, with TRBD2 as a possible D gene (6 bases). Trimming removed 7 bases at V and 5 bases at J, with 16 bases between. This CDR3 has 13 residues. CDR1 SGHRS and CDR2 YFSETQ come from the germline V gene.

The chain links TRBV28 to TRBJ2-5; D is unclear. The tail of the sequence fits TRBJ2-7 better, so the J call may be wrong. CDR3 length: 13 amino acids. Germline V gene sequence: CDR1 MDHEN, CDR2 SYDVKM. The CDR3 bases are TGTGCCACCGCAGACTGGAGCTCCTACGAGCAGTACTTC. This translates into CATADWSSYEQYF.

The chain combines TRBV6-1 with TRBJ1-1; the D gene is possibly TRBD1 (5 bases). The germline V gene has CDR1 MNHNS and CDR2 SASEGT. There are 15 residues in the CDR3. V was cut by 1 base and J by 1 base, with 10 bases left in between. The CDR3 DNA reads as TGTGCCAGCAGTGAAGTTGGGGGAGGGAACACTGAAGCTTTCTTT. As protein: CASSEVGGGNTEAFF.

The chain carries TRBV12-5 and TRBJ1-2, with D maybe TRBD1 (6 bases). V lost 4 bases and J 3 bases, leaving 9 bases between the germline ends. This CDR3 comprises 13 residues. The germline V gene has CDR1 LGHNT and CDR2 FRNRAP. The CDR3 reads CASGSGHDYGYTF. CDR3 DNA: TGTGCTAGTGGTTCGGGACATGACTATGGCTACACCTTC.

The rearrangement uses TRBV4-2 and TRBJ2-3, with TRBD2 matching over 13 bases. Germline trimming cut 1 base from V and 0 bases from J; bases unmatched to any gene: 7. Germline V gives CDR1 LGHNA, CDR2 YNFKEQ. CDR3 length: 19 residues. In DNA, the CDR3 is TGTGCCAGCAGCCAAGTCACTAGCGGGGGGGCAACTAGCACAGATACGCAGTATTTT. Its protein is CASSQVTSGGATSTDTQYF.

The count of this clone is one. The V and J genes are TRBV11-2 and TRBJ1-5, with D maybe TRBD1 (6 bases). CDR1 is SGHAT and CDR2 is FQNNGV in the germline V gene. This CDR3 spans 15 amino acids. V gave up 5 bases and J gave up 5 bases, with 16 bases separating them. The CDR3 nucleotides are TGTGCCAGCAGCACCGGGACAACACCAGATCAGCCCCAGCATTTT. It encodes CASSTGTTPDQPQHF.

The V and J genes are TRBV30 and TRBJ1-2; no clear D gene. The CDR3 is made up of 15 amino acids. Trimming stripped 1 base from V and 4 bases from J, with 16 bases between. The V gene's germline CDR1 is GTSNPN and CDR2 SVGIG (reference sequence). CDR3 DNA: TGTGCCTGGAGTGAGAGGAGGTTGCAGCGCTATGGCTACACCTTC. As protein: CAWSERRLQRYGYTF.

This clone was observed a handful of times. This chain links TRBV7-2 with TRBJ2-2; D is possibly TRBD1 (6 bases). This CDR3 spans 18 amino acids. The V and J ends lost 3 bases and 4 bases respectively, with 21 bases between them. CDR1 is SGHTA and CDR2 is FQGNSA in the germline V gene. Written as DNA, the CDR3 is TGTGCCAGCAGCTTGGGGTTAACAGGGTACTTGGGCACCGGGGAGCTGTTTTTT. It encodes CASSLGLTGYLGTGELFF.

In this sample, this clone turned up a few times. CDR3 region: CASSRQENTEAFF. For the CDR3, the DNA is TGTGCCAGCAGTCGACAGGAGAACACTGAAGCTTTCTTT. V and J are TRBV6-5 and TRBJ1-1; tentatively, D is TRBD1 (6 bases). Trimming took off 5 bases at V and 1 base at J, with 8 bases between the two ends. Per germline, CDR1 MNHEY and CDR2 SVGAGI. The CDR3 extends over 13 amino acids.

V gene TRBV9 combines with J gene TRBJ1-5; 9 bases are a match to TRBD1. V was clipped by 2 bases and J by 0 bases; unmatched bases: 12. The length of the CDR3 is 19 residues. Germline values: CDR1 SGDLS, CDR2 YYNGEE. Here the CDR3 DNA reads TGTGCCAGCAGCGTCTCCCCCGGGACAGGGAGTTTTAGCAATCAGCCCCAGCATTTT. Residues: CASSVSPGTGSFSNQPQHF.

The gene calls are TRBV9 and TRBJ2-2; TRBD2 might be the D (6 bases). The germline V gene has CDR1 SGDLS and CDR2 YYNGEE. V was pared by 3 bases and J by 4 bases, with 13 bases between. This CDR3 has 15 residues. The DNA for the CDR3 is TGTGCCAGCAGCGCGGGCGGGGTACTCACCGGGGAGCTGTTTTTT. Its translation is CASSAGGVLTGELFF. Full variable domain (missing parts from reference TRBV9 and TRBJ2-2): DSGVTQTPKHLITATGQRVTLRCSPRSGDLSVYWYQQSLDQGLQFLIQYYNGEERAKGNILERFSAQQFPDLHSELNLSSLELGDSALYFCASSAGGVLTGELFFGEGSRLTVL.